These 20 T cell receptor beta chains were sequenced from one sample in a study of T cells in localized non-small cell lung cancer. Sequencing used immunoSEQ multiplex PCR; TCRdb keeps in-frame clones, though not all of them. The sample has fewer than 90,000 clones; 80% are singletons. The source was PBMCs, collected before any cancer treatment. The receptors were gathered from a man aged 40 to 70 with stage II squamous cell lung carcinoma.

The CDR3 region is CASSSLTSGLTDTQYF. The CDR3 nucleotides read TGTGCCAGCAGCTCTCTGACTAGCGGACTCACAGATACGCAGTATTTT. The chain recombines TRBV5-6 with TRBJ2-3; 9 nucleotides match TRBD2. CDR1 SGHDT and CDR2 YYEEEE come from the germline V gene. This CDR3 region has 16 residues. The V gene end was trimmed by 3 bases and the J gene end by 2 bases; junction bases not matched to a gene: 7.

This chain connects TRBV15 to TRBJ1-2; 7 bases fit TRBD1. V lost 5 bases and J lost 4; bases outside the gene matches: 10. This CDR3 is 15 amino acids long. Germline V gene data show CDR1 as LNHNV and CDR2 as YYDKDF (reference sequence). The CDR3 spells CATSVRGQTGYGYTF. The CDR3 DNA reads TGTGCCACCAGCGTCCGGGGACAGACAGGCTATGGCTACACCTTC.

This clone appeared once. The CDR3 DNA reads as TGTGCCAGCAGCCAATCCAGGGTTTCATCCTACGAGCAGTACTTC. Amino acid sequence: CASSQSRVSSYEQYF. The chain links TRBV11-2 to TRBJ2-7; D might be TRBD1 (5 bases). The germline V gene has CDR1 SGHAT and CDR2 FQNNGV. This CDR3 has 15 amino acids. V was pared by 5 bases and J by 1 base, with 15 bases between.

This clone has only one observation. This chain joins TRBV2 and TRBJ1-2; D is perhaps TRBD1 (5 bases). The CDR3 totals 13 residues. The V end was cut by 4 bases, the J end by 2 bases, with 8 bases between. Germline V CDR1 and CDR2: SNHLY, FYNNEI. The CDR3 protein is CASSVEGNYGYTF. DNA of the CDR3: TGTGCCAGCAGTGTAGAGGGGAACTATGGCTACACCTTC. Full variable domain (remainder filled in from reference TRBV2 and TRBJ1-2): EPEVTQTPSHQVTQMGQEVILRCVPISNHLYFYWYRQILGQKVEFLVSFYNNEISEKSEIFDDQFSVERPDGSNFTLKIRSTKLEDSAMYFCASSVEGNYGYTFGSGTRLTVV.

The gene calls are TRBV14 and TRBJ2-3, with D perhaps TRBD1 (5 bases). Germline V gene data show CDR1 as SGHDN and CDR2 as FVKESK. The CDR3 sequence is 11 residues long. The ends were cut back, 3 bases at V and 11 bases at J, with 9 bases in the middle. The CDR3, as DNA: TGTGCCAGCAGCCAGACAGAGTTGCAGTATTTT. Its protein is CASSQTELQYF.

V usage is TRBV5-8 and J usage is TRBJ2-7, with a weak D call TRBD2 (5 bases). The germline V gene encodes CDR1 SGHTS and CDR2 YDEGEE. CDR3 length: 14 residues. The germline V and J ends were trimmed by 2 bases and 2 bases, with 11 bases remaining between them. The CDR3, as DNA: TGTGCCAGCAGCTTAAGAGGGTTCCCCTACGAGCAGTACTTC. This sequence encodes CASSLRGFPYEQYF.

CDR3 nucleotide sequence: TGTGCCGGGTGGGGACTAGCGGGAGGCCCCTCCTACAATGAGCAGTTCTTC. Its protein is CAGWGLAGGPSYNEQFF. This chain uses TRBV2 with TRBJ2-1; 15 bases fit TRBD2. The CDR3 contains 17 residues. The V gene end was trimmed by 11 bases and the J gene end by 0 bases; junction bases not matched to a gene: 8. Germline V CDR1 and CDR2: SNHLY, FYNNEI.

The rearrangement links TRBV30 to TRBJ1-1; D remains ambiguous. The CDR3 runs to 13 residues. Germline-derived CDR1 and CDR2 are GTSNPN and SVGIG (reference sequence). Deletions cut 2 bases from V and 11 bases from J, with 18 bases between. The CDR3 DNA sequence: TGTGCCTGGAGTTCACCCCAAGGGCCTTGGGCTTTCTTT. It is translated as CAWSSPQGPWAFF.

This chain links TRBV27 with TRBJ2-6; D gene unclear. Germline CDR1 reads MNHEY; CDR2 reads SMNVEV (reference sequence). Deletions cut 5 bases from V and 1 base from J, with 9 bases between. This CDR3 contains 15 residues. The CDR3: CASSPQASGANVLTF. The CDR3 DNA reads as TGTGCCAGCAGTCCCCAGGCTTCTGGGGCCAACGTCCTGACTTTC.

In this sample, this clone turned up a few times. The gene calls are TRBV19 and TRBJ2-1; 9 positions agree with TRBD2. Germline loops: CDR1 LNHDA, CDR2 SQIVND (reference sequence). The CDR3 sequence is 15 residues long. Losses at the gene ends were 5 bases for V and 5 bases for J; bases not matched to a gene: 7. CDR3 sequence reads: CASSRAGGAHNEQFF. The DNA of the CDR3 is TGTGCCAGTAGTCGAGCGGGGGGTGCACACAATGAGCAGTTCTTC.

This clone occurred once. The V and J genes are TRBV28 and TRBJ2-1; 7 bases map to TRBD2. This CDR3 comprises 16 residues. Trimming cost V 1 base and J 9 bases; bases outside gene matches: 12. The germline V gene has CDR1 MDHEN and CDR2 SYDVKM. The CDR3 DNA follows: TGTGCCAGCAGTTTATTGGGGGAGGGCCCTCTAGGTGAGCAGTTCTTC. This sequence encodes CASSLLGEGPLGEQFF.

This sequence joins TRBV7-8 and TRBJ1-4; 7 bases are a match to TRBD1. The germline gives CDR1 SGHVS, CDR2 FQNEAQ. J lost 5 bases, V lost 5 bases, and 5 bases had no gene match. CDR3 length equals 14 residues. CDR3 coding DNA: TGTGCCAGCAGCCCCGCCAGGGGGAATGAAAAACTGTTTTTT. Its translation is CASSPARGNEKLFF.

This clone was found a few times. The gene calls are TRBV7-9 and TRBJ1-4; tentative D call: TRBD1 (5 bases). Germline V gene sequence: CDR1 SEHNR, CDR2 FQNEAQ (reference sequence). Trimming stripped 2 bases from V and 6 bases from J, with 10 bases between. The CDR3 totals 14 residues. Here the CDR3 reads CASSLSGSDEKLFF. In nucleotides, the CDR3 is TGTGCCAGCAGCTTATCAGGGTCCGATGAAAAACTGTTTTTT.

The genes are TRBV7-9 and TRBJ2-7; 9 bases align to TRBD1. The CDR3 has 17 residues. The V segment lost 2 bases and the J segment 5 bases; nucleotides outside the gene matches: 13. Germline-derived CDR1 and CDR2 are SEHNR and FQNEAQ (reference sequence). The DNA of the CDR3 is TGTGCCAGCAGCTTATTACAGGGGGCGCGGAGTTGGCACGAGCAGTACTTC. Amino acids: CASSLLQGARSWHEQYF.

This chain joins TRBV7-3 and TRBJ2-3, with D perhaps TRBD2 (5 bases). Germline V gives CDR1 SGHTA, CDR2 FQGTGA. Deletions cut 0 bases from V and 5 bases from J, with 9 bases between. This CDR3 is built from 14 residues. CDR3 in amino acids: CASSLTRAQDTQYF. DNA for the CDR3: TGTGCCAGCAGCTTAACGCGGGCCCAAGATACGCAGTATTTT.

Only a few counts were recorded for this clone. The chain recombines TRBV7-9 with TRBJ1-4; tentatively, D is TRBD1 (5 bases). CDR1 and CDR2 (germline): SEHNR, FQNEAQ (reference sequence). The V end lost 3 bases, the J end lost 8 bases, and 13 bases lay between the germline ends. The CDR3 totals 14 residues. Written as DNA, the CDR3 is TGTGCCAGCAGCTTGTGGGACCCAGGGGAAAAACTGTTTTTT. Translated, it gives CASSLWDPGEKLFF.

This sequence joins TRBV4-1 and TRBJ2-1, with D unresolved. CDR3 length equals 15 residues. Per germline, CDR1 MGHRA and CDR2 YSYEKL. Trimming left V 3 bases short and J 4 bases short, with 13 bases between. CDR3 residues: CASSHPMSAYNEQFF. The CDR3 DNA follows: TGCGCCAGCAGCCACCCGATGAGCGCTTACAATGAGCAGTTCTTC.

The J gene is TRBJ2-2, the V gene TRBV19, with 12 bases matching TRBD2. The CDR3 loop spans 20 amino acids. Trimming at V came to 3 bases and at J to 0 bases, leaving 11 bases not matched to a gene. Per the germline V gene, CDR1 is LNHDA and CDR2 is SQIVND (reference sequence). For the CDR3, the DNA is TGTGCCAGTAGTATTTGGCTGACTAGCGGGAGTTTCGCGAACACCGGGGAGCTGTTTTTT. Protein sequence: CASSIWLTSGSFANTGELFF.

The V call is TRBV14, the J call TRBJ2-2, with 9 bases that match TRBD1. Trimming took 4 bases from V and 3 from J; bases not matched to a gene: 6. Germline values: CDR1 SGHDN, CDR2 FVKESK. The CDR3 runs to 16 residues. The CDR3: CASSPRQGVYTGELFF. The DNA of the CDR3 is TGTGCCAGCAGCCCTAGACAGGGGGTGTACACCGGGGAGCTGTTTTTT.

The V gene is TRBV7-9, the J gene TRBJ1-3; no definite D call. Germline loops: CDR1 SEHNR, CDR2 FQNEAQ (reference sequence). The CDR3 extends over 13 amino acids. The V and J ends lost 0 bases and 6 bases respectively, with 6 bases between them. CDR3 protein: CASSLATLNTIYF. CDR3 DNA: TGTGCCAGCAGCTTAGCGACTCTAAACACCATATATTTT.